These 19 T cell receptor beta chains were sequenced from one sample in a study of identical twins. Each CDR3 protein is one row after TCRdb ran MiXCR on the 5' RACE reads. There are 200,000 to 300,000 distinct CDR3 sequences in the sample; roughly 7% occur only once, and 3% to 4% lies in the top ten. These data were likewise used in another study, on yellow fever vaccine responses in identical twins.

Sequencing was performed on memory (CD45RO+) T cells sorted from blood. The receptor source for this set is a young woman in good health.

This clonotype was counted ten times or more. The rearrangement joins TRBV12-3 or TRBV12-4 to TRBJ1-3; D might be TRBD1 (6 bases). Trimming removed 8 bases at V and 4 bases at J, with 12 bases between. The CDR3 is 13 amino acids. Here the CDR3 reads CASGGGSGNTIYF. The DNA of the CDR3 is TGTGCCAGCGGAGGGGGATCCGGAAACACCATATATTTT.

This clonotype was counted many times. The chain uses TRBV2 and TRBJ2-2, with 8 bases lining up with TRBD1. In germline, CDR1 is SNHLY, CDR2 FYNNEI. With V trimmed by 7 bases and J by 1 base, 2 bases remained unmatched. This CDR3 spans 14 amino acids. The CDR3 DNA reads as TGTGCCAGCAAGGGGACAGGGAACACCGGGGAGCTGTTTTTT. Translated, it gives CASKGTGNTGELFF.

This clonotype came up many times. V gene TRBV12-3 or TRBV12-4 combines with J gene TRBJ2-5; 10 positions agree with TRBD2. Trimming removed 6 bases from V and 1 base from J; junction bases left unmatched: 11. This CDR3 has 17 amino acids. The CDR3 DNA reads as TGTGCCAGCAGCATAATGAGACTAGCGGGCCCCCAAGAGACCCAGTACTTC. Residues: CASSIMRLAGPQETQYF.

The DNA of the CDR3 is TGTGCCAGCAGTTTATGGCGGGAGCCCACCTACAATGAGCAGTTCTTC. Its protein is CASSLWREPTYNEQFF. The chain employs TRBV12-3 or TRBV12-4 and TRBJ2-1, with TRBD2 matching over 7 bases. CDR3 length equals 16 residues. Trimming removed 2 bases from V and 2 bases from J; junction bases left unmatched: 6.

This clonotype was recorded at least ten times. The chain is built from TRBV5-1 and TRBJ1-1; D is uncertain. This CDR3 spans 14 amino acids. Germline CDR1 reads SGHRS; CDR2 reads YFSETQ. V was trimmed by 0 bases and J by 0 bases, leaving 6 bases between them. CDR3 sequence: CASSLGHLNTEAFF. In nucleotides, the CDR3 is TGCGCCAGCAGCTTGGGACACCTGAACACTGAAGCTTTCTTT.

This clonotype was counted only a few times. The chain joins TRBV12-3 or TRBV12-4 to TRBJ2-2; tentatively, D is TRBD2 (6 bases). CDR3 length: 16 amino acids. Trimming pared 5 bases from V and 4 bases from J, leaving 17 bases between. As DNA, the CDR3 is TGTGCCAGCAGTCCCCCCCGCGGGGAGTTCACCGGGGAGCTGTTTTTT. Amino acids: CASSPPRGEFTGELFF.

This clonotype came up many times. CDR3 sequence reads: CSASGRGRAEAFF. The CDR3 DNA reads as TGCAGTGCTAGTGGCAGGGGTCGGGCTGAAGCTTTCTTT. V gene TRBV20-1 combines with J gene TRBJ1-1, with TRBD1 as a possible D gene (6 bases). Germline CDR1 DFQATT, CDR2 SNEGSKA (reference sequence). V was pared by 3 bases and J by 6 bases, with 14 bases between. CDR3 length equals 13 residues.

The V and J genes are TRBV28 and TRBJ1-2, with D unclear. The V end was cut by 5 bases, the J end by 5 bases, with 15 bases between. Germline loops: CDR1 MDHEN, CDR2 SYDVKM. CDR3 length: 14 amino acids. In DNA form, the CDR3 reads TGTGCCAGCAGTATGGACCCGACGGGGTATGGCTACACCTTC. Translation gives CASSMDPTGYGYTF.

This clonotype has a handful of counts. This chain joins TRBV6-5 and TRBJ2-3; no clear D. V lost 4 bases and J 4 bases, leaving 12 bases between the germline ends. CDR3 size: 14 residues. Germline V gives CDR1 MNHEY, CDR2 SVGAGI. CDR3: CASSLGPGADTQYF. The CDR3 DNA sequence: TGTGCCAGCAGTTTGGGTCCTGGGGCAGATACGCAGTATTTT.

This clonotype was recorded at least ten times. This sequence joins TRBV7-2 and TRBJ1-1; the D is unclear. The germline gives CDR1 SGHTA, CDR2 FQGNSA. The CDR3 totals 12 residues. The V and J ends lost 1 base and 6 bases respectively, with 6 bases between them. The CDR3 sequence is CASSLGEPEAFF. The CDR3 DNA sequence: TGTGCCAGCAGCTTAGGAGAGCCTGAAGCTTTCTTT.

This clonotype was detected a few times. This rearrangement joins TRBV7-7 to TRBJ2-5, with a possible D match to TRBD1 (6 bases). This CDR3 region has 15 residues. Trimming removed 1 base from V and 4 bases from J, with 13 bases in between. Germline assignment: CDR1 SSHAT and CDR2 FNYEAQ (reference sequence). CDR3 coding DNA: TGTGCCAGCAGCTTAGGTGAGGGACACGGAGAGACCCAGTACTTC. This codes for CASSLGEGHGETQYF. The full variable domain, completed using reference TRBV7-7 and TRBJ2-5, is GAGVSQSPRYKVTKRGQDVTLRCDPISSHATLYWYQQALGQGPEFLTYFNYEAQPDKSGLPSDRFSAERPEGSISTLTIQRTEQRDSAMYRCASSLGEGHGETQYFGPGTRLLVL.

This clonotype appeared many times. The rearrangement uses TRBV7-2 and TRBJ1-2; TRBD1 matches 10 bases. The CDR3 length is 14 residues. Germline values: CDR1 SGHTA, CDR2 FQGNSA. V shed 0 bases, J shed 5 bases, and the junction held 0 bases outside the gene matches. The CDR3 DNA reads as TGTGCCAGCAGCTTAGCGGGACAGGGGTATGGCTACACCTTC. Protein: CASSLAGQGYGYTF.

At least ten counts were recorded for this clonotype. The rearrangement links TRBV12-3 or TRBV12-4 to TRBJ1-1; weak D call: TRBD1 (6 bases). The CDR3 runs 16 residues. V was cut by 5 bases and J by 1 base, with 17 bases left in between. As DNA, the CDR3 is TGTGCCAGCAGTCTCTGGACAGCCCTTCAGAACACTGAAGCTTTCTTT. Its protein is CASSLWTALQNTEAFF.

This clonotype was found a few times. V is TRBV27 and J is TRBJ1-2; 8 positions agree with TRBD1. Germline V gene lookup returns CDR1 MNHEY and CDR2 SMNVEV (reference sequence). V gave up 6 bases and J gave up 3 bases; unmatched junction bases: 3. The CDR3 extends over 13 amino acids. The CDR3 region is CASSKTGDYGYTF. The CDR3 bases are TGTGCCAGCAGCAAGACAGGGGACTATGGCTACACCTTC.

This clonotype was seen ten or more times. J is TRBJ1-4 and V is TRBV12-3 or TRBV12-4, with D possibly matching TRBD1 (5 bases). The length of the CDR3 is 15 residues. Trimming left V 3 bases short and J 5 bases short, with 13 bases between. This CDR3 reads CASSFRGRLNEKLFF. CDR3 coding DNA: TGTGCCAGCAGTTTTAGGGGACGGCTAAATGAAAAACTGTTTTTT.

The chain has TRBV6-1 and TRBJ2-1; D possibly matches TRBD1 or TRBD2 (5 bases each). CDR1 and CDR2 (germline): MNHNS, SASEGT. V was cut by 0 bases and J by 8 bases, with 20 bases left in between. The length of the CDR3 is 17 residues. The CDR3 nucleotides read TGTGCCAGCAGTGAAGCGGGGGTACCCAACCAGCGCGATGAGCAGTTCTTC. Translation gives CASSEAGVPNQRDEQFF.

The sample holds many counts of this clonotype. This chain links TRBV4-2 with TRBJ2-2; no definite D call. The germline gives CDR1 LGHNA, CDR2 YNFKEQ. Trimming removed 0 bases from V and 4 bases from J, with 6 bases in between. The CDR3 spans 14 residues. This CDR3 is CASSQERVTGELFF. The CDR3 region has the DNA TGTGCCAGCAGCCAAGAAAGAGTCACCGGGGAGCTGTTTTTT.

This clonotype was seen more than once but under ten times. This chain uses TRBV27 with TRBJ2-3, with 11 nucleotides matching TRBD2. CDR1 MNHEY and CDR2 SMNVEV come from the germline V gene (reference sequence). This CDR3 contains 17 residues. V shed 8 bases and J 5 bases; nucleotides not matched to a gene: 15. In DNA form, the CDR3 reads TGTGCCAGCCTCGCCCTATTTAGCGGGGGGGCGGGAGATACGCAGTATTTT. The encoded protein is CASLALFSGGAGDTQYF.

This rearrangement joins TRBV28 to TRBJ2-2; 12 bases fit TRBD2. Looked up from germline, CDR1 is MDHEN and CDR2 is SYDVKM. This CDR3 comprises 21 residues. Trimming removed 1 base from V and 3 bases from J; junction bases left unmatched: 15. The CDR3 sequence is CASSLYWLAGGPVMDTGELFF. CDR3 DNA: TGTGCCAGCAGTTTATATTGGCTAGCGGGAGGGCCTGTTATGGACACCGGGGAGCTGTTTTTT.